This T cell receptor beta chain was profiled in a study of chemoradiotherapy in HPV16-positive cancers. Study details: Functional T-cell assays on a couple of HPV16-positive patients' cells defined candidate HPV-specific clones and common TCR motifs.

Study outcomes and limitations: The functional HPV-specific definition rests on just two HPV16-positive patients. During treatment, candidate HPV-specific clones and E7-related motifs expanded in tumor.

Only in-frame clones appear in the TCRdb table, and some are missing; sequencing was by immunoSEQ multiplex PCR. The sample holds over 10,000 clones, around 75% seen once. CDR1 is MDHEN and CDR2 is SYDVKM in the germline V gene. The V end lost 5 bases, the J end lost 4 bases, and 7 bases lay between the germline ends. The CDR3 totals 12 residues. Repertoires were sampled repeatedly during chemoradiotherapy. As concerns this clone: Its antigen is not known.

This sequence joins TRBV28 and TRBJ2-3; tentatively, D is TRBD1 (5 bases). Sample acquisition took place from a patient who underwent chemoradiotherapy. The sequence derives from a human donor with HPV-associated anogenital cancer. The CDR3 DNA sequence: TGTGCCAGCAGTACAGGCCCAGATACGCAGTATTTT. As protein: CASSTGPDTQYF.